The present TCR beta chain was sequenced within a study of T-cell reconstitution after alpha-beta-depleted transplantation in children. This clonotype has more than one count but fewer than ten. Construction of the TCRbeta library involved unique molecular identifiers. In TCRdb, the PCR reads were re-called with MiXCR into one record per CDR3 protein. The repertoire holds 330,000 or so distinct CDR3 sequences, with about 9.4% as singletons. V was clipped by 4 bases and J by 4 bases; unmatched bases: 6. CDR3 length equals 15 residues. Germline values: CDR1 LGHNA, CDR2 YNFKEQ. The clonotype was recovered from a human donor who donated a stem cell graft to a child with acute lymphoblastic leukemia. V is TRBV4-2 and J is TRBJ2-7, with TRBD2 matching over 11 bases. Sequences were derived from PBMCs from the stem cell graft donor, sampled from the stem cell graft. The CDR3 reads CASSPTSSGRYEQYF. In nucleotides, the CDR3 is TGTGCCAGCAGCCCAACCTCTAGCGGGAGGTACGAGCAGTACTTC.